The 15 T cell receptor beta chains below come from one sample, sequenced in a study of T-cell memory formation after mild COVID-19. A single record per CDR3 protein comes from TCRdb applying MiXCR to the 5' RACE reads. The repertoire consists of some 490,000 distinct CDR3 sequences, with 18% occurring once and the leading ten covering roughly an eighth. The sequencing sample was made of PBMCs or a T cell subset sorted from them (not recorded which). The receptors here all came from an adult woman who had mild COVID-19 (a few samples of this study predate the infection). Cell type and time point are not known.

The rearrangement joins TRBV9 to TRBJ1-1, with D uncertain. Trimming took off 0 bases at V and 5 bases at J, with 11 bases between the two ends. This CDR3 has 14 residues. From germline, CDR1 is SGDLS and CDR2 YYNGEE. CDR3 nucleotide sequence: TGTGCCAGCAGCGTAGGCTCTGTAGGGACTGAAGCTTTCTTT. Translating gives CASSVGSVGTEAFF.

This clonotype turned up a few times. The chain is built from TRBV7-3 and TRBJ2-3; 7 bases match TRBD1. The CDR3 sequence is 12 residues long. J was trimmed by 2 bases and V by 8 bases; bases with no gene match: 1. Germline V gene sequence: CDR1 SGHTA, CDR2 FQGTGA. The CDR3 region is CASQGDTDTQYF. Written as DNA, the CDR3 is TGTGCCAGCCAGGGGGACACAGATACGCAGTATTTT.

This clonotype has ten or more counts. The rearrangement joins TRBV2 to TRBJ2-2; 8 nucleotides agree with TRBD2. The trim removed 1 base at V and 4 bases at J, leaving 5 bases unmatched. CDR3 length equals 16 residues. Germline V gives CDR1 SNHLY, CDR2 FYNNEI. The CDR3 loop reads CASSEVNSGVTGELFF. CDR3 sequence (DNA): TGTGCCAGCAGTGAAGTCAATAGCGGGGTCACCGGGGAGCTGTTTTTT.

The chain links TRBV4-3 to TRBJ2-7; 8 nucleotides match TRBD1. CDR1 and CDR2 (germline): LGHNA, YSLEER. This CDR3 region has 17 residues. V shed 3 bases and J 0 bases; nucleotides not matched to a gene: 10. DNA of the CDR3: TGCGCCAGCAGCCACTATCCCGCCGGGACAGGCTCCTACGAGCAGTACTTC. This gives the protein CASSHYPAGTGSYEQYF.

Ten or more counts support this clonotype. This chain links TRBV19 with TRBJ1-2; D is perhaps TRBD1 (5 bases). The CDR3 loop spans 13 amino acids. Germline values: CDR1 LNHDA, CDR2 SQIVND (reference sequence). Trimming stripped 3 bases from V and 6 bases from J, with 11 bases between. The CDR3, as DNA: TGTGCCAGTAGTATTGGGGGATACGATGGCTACACCTTC. It specifies CASSIGGYDGYTF. The variable domain in full, with the rest retrieved from reference TRBV19 and TRBJ1-2, is DGGITQSPKYLFRKEGQNVTLSCEQNLNHDAMYWYRQDPGQGLRLIYYSQIVNDFQKGDIAEGYSVSREKKESFPLTVTSAQKNPTAFYLCASSIGGYDGYTFGSGTRLTVV.

This clonotype has at least ten counts. The chain is built from TRBV7-9 and TRBJ2-7; D remains ambiguous. The germline V gene encodes CDR1 SEHNR and CDR2 FQNEAQ (reference sequence). V was trimmed by 0 bases and J by 2 bases, leaving 5 bases between them. The length of the CDR3 is 13 residues. CDR3 amino acids: CASSLAGTYEQYF. Here the CDR3 DNA reads TGTGCCAGCAGCTTAGCAGGGACCTACGAGCAGTACTTC.

This clonotype was picked up a small number of times. The chain couples TRBV5-1 to TRBJ1-5; no clear D gene. There are 15 residues in the CDR3. V dropped 4 bases and J dropped 3 bases, with 14 bases sitting between them. Per germline, CDR1 SGHRS and CDR2 YFSETQ. The CDR3 here is CASSPVGDPNQPQHF. CDR3 sequence (DNA): TGCGCCAGCAGCCCAGTCGGGGATCCCAATCAGCCCCAGCATTTT.

This clonotype came up many times. This chain's CDR3 is CAISEDRGRIEQYF. CDR3 bases: TGTGCCATCAGTGAAGACAGGGGGCGGATCGAGCAGTACTTC. This rearrangement joins TRBV10-3 to TRBJ2-7; 10 bases map to TRBD1. CDR1 ENHRY and CDR2 SYGVKD come from the germline V gene. Trimming at V came to 3 bases and at J to 6 bases, leaving 5 bases not matched to a gene. The CDR3 is made up of 14 amino acids.

This clonotype has only a few counts. The chain joins TRBV14 to TRBJ2-7; D not certain. Germline CDR1 reads SGHDN; CDR2 reads FVKESK. The CDR3 consists of 14 residues. V was pared by 4 bases and J by 5 bases, with 15 bases between. The CDR3 DNA is TGTGCCAGCAGCCCCAGTCTGGCCCTCAACGAGCAGTACTTC. Its translation is CASSPSLALNEQYF.

The chain couples TRBV19 to TRBJ2-1; 9 positions agree with TRBD1. Germline CDR1 reads LNHDA; CDR2 reads SQIVND (reference sequence). This CDR3 is built from 15 residues. The V segment lost 5 bases and the J segment 5 bases; nucleotides outside the gene matches: 7. The CDR3 nucleotides read TGTGCCAGTAGTTCCGGGACAGGGTTAAACAATGAGCAGTTCTTC. Its protein is CASSSGTGLNNEQFF.

Many counts were recorded for this clonotype. The chain links TRBV5-1 to TRBJ2-7; 9 bases are shared with TRBD1. Germline trimming cut 4 bases from V and 4 bases from J; bases unmatched to any gene: 9. Germline V CDR1 and CDR2: SGHRS, YFSETQ. The length of the CDR3 is 15 residues. CDR3 region: CASSPGQGGTYEQYF. The CDR3 nucleotides are TGCGCCAGCAGCCCGGGACAGGGAGGTACTTACGAGCAGTACTTC. The variable domain in full, with the rest retrieved from reference TRBV5-1 and TRBJ2-7, is KAGVTQTPRYLIKTRGQQVTLSCSPISGHRSVSWYQQTPGQGLQFLFEYFSETQRNKGNFPGRFSGRQFSNSRSEMNVSTLELGDSALYLCASSPGQGGTYEQYFGPGTRLTVT.

In its sample, this clonotype was seen a few times. The V gene is TRBV7-9, the J gene TRBJ2-7, with D uncertain. Germline values: CDR1 SEHNR, CDR2 FQNEAQ (reference sequence). Trimming took 5 bases from V and 0 from J, leaving 14 bases between them. This CDR3 has 15 amino acids. The CDR3 coding sequence is TGTGCCAGCAGCGATTGGTCAGTACACTCCTACGAGCAGTACTTC. Translated: CASSDWSVHSYEQYF.

The chain carries TRBV6-6 and TRBJ2-7, with D possibly called TRBD1 or TRBD2 (5 bases each). This CDR3 is built from 13 residues. Germline CDR1 and CDR2: MNHNY and SVGAGI (reference sequence). Trimming stripped 5 bases from V and 9 bases from J, with 17 bases between. The CDR3 DNA reads as TGTGCCAGCAGTACCACGGACATGAGGGCGCAGTACTTC. Translation: CASSTTDMRAQYF.

This clonotype was observed once. The chain carries TRBV24-1 and TRBJ1-5; D may be TRBD1 (6 bases). The V and J ends lost 9 bases and 5 bases respectively, with 19 bases between them. Germline lookup yields CDR1 KGHDR and CDR2 SFDVKD. The CDR3 runs 15 residues. The CDR3 nucleotides are TGTGCCACCGGAGGGGAACAGGGCAGAGATCAGCCCCAGCATTTT. It encodes CATGGEQGRDQPQHF.

The rearrangement joins TRBV24-1 to TRBJ1-2; a weak D match, TRBD1 (5 bases). Germline V CDR1 and CDR2: KGHDR, SFDVKD. The CDR3 loop spans 15 amino acids. Trimming removed 3 bases from V and 0 bases from J, with 10 bases in between. The CDR3, as DNA: TGTGCCACCAGTGATCACAGGACAACTAACTATGGCTACACCTTC. It codes for CATSDHRTTNYGYTF.